The next 3 T cell receptor beta chains were all read from a single sample in a study of blood T cells in healthy people across ages (dated by TCRdb to the mid-2010s). Library preparation employed 5' RACE. A second roughly 6 to 12 cycle PCR used a sample-barcoded 5' primer and a J-beta primer mix. TCRdb trimmed public reads at Q25 via fastp, called clones via MiXCR and kept in-frame beta chains. Identical CDR3 protein sequences are pooled into one entry, listed with their most common genes and DNA. In all, the sample holds roughly 1.9 million distinct CDR3 sequences, and 39% of those were seen once. Roughly 23% of the sample lies in the top ten. Specimen: blood. Every receptor here comes from a human donor in good health.

The J gene is TRBJ2-4, the V gene TRBV6-5; TRBD2 aligns across 8 bases. The germline CDR1 and CDR2 sequences are MNHEY and SVGAGI. Unmatched junction bases numbered 12, after V lost 3 bases and J lost 5 bases. CDR3 length equals 17 residues. CDR3 nucleotide sequence: TGTGCCAGCAGTTATGTCTCTCCAGCGGGGGACCAAAACATTCAGTACTTC. Translation gives CASSYVSPAGDQNIQYF.

This sequence joins TRBV7-2 and TRBJ2-1; perhaps TRBD1 as D (6 bases). Germline V gives CDR1 SGHTA, CDR2 FQGNSA. Trimming left V 6 bases short and J 0 bases short, with 12 bases between. The CDR3 has 15 residues. The CDR3 DNA sequence: TGTGCCAGCAGGTTGGGGACACCCTCCTACAATGAGCAGTTCTTC. Translation: CASRLGTPSYNEQFF.

This clonotype occurred a few times. This sequence joins TRBV12-3 or TRBV12-4 and TRBJ2-1; D is perhaps TRBD2 (6 bases). The CDR3 loop spans 12 amino acids. V dropped 8 bases and J dropped 10 bases, with 15 bases sitting between them. Here the CDR3 DNA reads TGTGCCAGCGGACGGGACTTAAGGGAGCAGTTCTTC. It translates to CASGRDLREQFF.